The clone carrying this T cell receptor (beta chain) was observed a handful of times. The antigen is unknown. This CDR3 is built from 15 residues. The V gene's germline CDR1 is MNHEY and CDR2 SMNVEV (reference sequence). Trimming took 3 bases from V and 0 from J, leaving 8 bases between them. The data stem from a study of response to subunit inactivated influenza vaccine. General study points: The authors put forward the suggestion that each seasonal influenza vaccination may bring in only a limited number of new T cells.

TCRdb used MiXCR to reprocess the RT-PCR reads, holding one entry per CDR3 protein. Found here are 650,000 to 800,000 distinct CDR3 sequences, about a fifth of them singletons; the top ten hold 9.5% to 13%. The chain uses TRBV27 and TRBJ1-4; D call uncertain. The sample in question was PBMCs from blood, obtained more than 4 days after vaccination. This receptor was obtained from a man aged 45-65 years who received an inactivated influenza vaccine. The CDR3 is CASSFSDATNEKLFF. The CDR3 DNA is TGTGCCAGCAGTTTTTCGGATGCAACTAATGAAAAACTGTTTTTT.